A single sample is the source of the 10 T cell receptor beta chains below, sequenced in a study of cytotoxic CD8 clonotypes in ibrutinib-treated CLL. Repertoires were generated with immunoSEQ multiplex PCR, while TCRdb's copy carries only in-frame clones and drops some. In the table there are hundreds of thousands of clones, 70% of which are singletons. The input for sequencing was PBMCs, taken after 24 months of ibrutinib treatment. All receptors come from a human donor with chronic lymphocytic leukemia.

The gene calls are TRBV7-8 and TRBJ2-7; 15 positions match TRBD2. This CDR3 has 16 residues. V trimming: 5 bases; J trimming: 6 bases; junction bases outside the gene matches: 8. In germline, CDR1 is SGHVS, CDR2 FQNEAQ. The CDR3 nucleotides are TGTGCCAGCAGCCCAGGCGGGACTAGCGGGAGGACCGAGCAGTACTTC. Protein product: CASSPGGTSGRTEQYF.

The table lists this clone with a few counts. In the same sample, other DNA sequences code for this CDR3. The rearrangement links TRBV5-1 to TRBJ1-2, with D hard to call. V shed 5 bases and J shed 1 base, with 9 bases lying between them. Germline CDR1 SGHRS, CDR2 YFSETQ. CDR3 length: 13 amino acids. The CDR3: CASSRTDNYGYTF. CDR3 DNA: TGCGCCAGCAGTAGAACGGATAACTATGGCTACACCTTC.

The chain carries TRBV6-5 and TRBJ2-5, with D possibly matching TRBD2 (6 bases). Germline-derived CDR1 and CDR2 are MNHEY and SVGAGI. The CDR3 contains 12 residues. Between the trimmed V and J ends, which lost 4 bases and 4 bases, there was a span of 7 bases. The chain's CDR3 is CASSSAGETQYF. In nucleotides, the CDR3 is TGTGCCAGCAGTTCAGCGGGAGAGACCCAGTACTTC.

The chain combines TRBV28 with TRBJ2-7; either TRBD1 or TRBD2 may supply D (6 bases each). V was cut by 6 bases and J by 6 bases, with 12 bases left in between. The germline V gene has CDR1 MDHEN and CDR2 SYDVKM. The CDR3 runs to 12 residues. DNA for the CDR3: TGTGCCAGCAGCCGCGGAGGGGGCGAGCAGTACTTC. It specifies CASSRGGGEQYF.

The chain combines TRBV20-1 with TRBJ2-3, with D possibly TRBD2 on 6 matching bases. From germline, CDR1 is DFQATT and CDR2 SNEGSKA (reference sequence). The CDR3 is 11 residues long. V dropped 7 bases and J dropped 6 bases, with 11 bases sitting between them. The DNA for the CDR3 is TGCAGTGTGGGACTGTCCGATACGCAGTATTTT. Amino acids: CSVGLSDTQYF.

This clone has just a few counts. This chain links TRBV6-5 with TRBJ2-7; no firm D call. The germline V gene has CDR1 MNHEY and CDR2 SVGAGI. With 2 bases removed from V and 5 bases from J, the gap between germline ends came to 4 bases. There are 11 residues in the CDR3. DNA of the CDR3: TGTGCCAGCAGTTACACGGACGAGCAGTACTTC. As protein: CASSYTDEQYF.

The genes are TRBV28 and TRBJ2-5; D unclear. Trimming stripped 5 bases from V and 7 bases from J, with 14 bases between. Germline V lookup: CDR1 MDHEN, CDR2 SYDVKM. CDR3 size: 13 residues. Here the CDR3 DNA reads TGTGCCAGCAGTAGGGCCGTGTTTGGGACCCAGTACTTC. Translating it yields CASSRAVFGTQYF.

The genes are TRBV28 and TRBJ2-7; no firm D call. V was cut by 4 bases and J by 0 bases, with 16 bases left in between. Germline V gene sequence: CDR1 MDHEN, CDR2 SYDVKM. CDR3 length equals 16 residues. The CDR3 region is CASSSPGSDPSYEQYF. The CDR3 coding sequence is TGTGCCAGCAGTTCCCCCGGGTCGGATCCCTCCTACGAGCAGTACTTC.

The rearrangement uses TRBV7-8 and TRBJ1-1; D is perhaps TRBD1 (5 bases). Germline CDR1 SGHVS, CDR2 FQNEAQ. This CDR3 is built from 14 residues. With 2 bases removed from V and 5 bases from J, the gap between germline ends came to 12 bases. The CDR3: CASSLSSGGTEAFF. The CDR3 DNA is TGTGCCAGCAGCTTAAGTTCCGGGGGGACTGAAGCTTTCTTT.

On this clone: Within the sample, other DNA sequences also encode this same CDR3. The chain combines TRBV28 with TRBJ2-3; D is ambiguous. Germline V gene sequence: CDR1 MDHEN, CDR2 SYDVKM. V dropped 6 bases and J dropped 2 bases, with 12 bases sitting between them. The CDR3 has 14 residues. This CDR3 reads CASSLTGPTDTQYF. For the CDR3, the DNA is TGTGCCAGCAGCCTGACTGGGCCCACAGATACGCAGTATTTT.